Below are 21 T cell receptor beta chains sequenced from a single sample in a study of beta chain features in type 1 diabetes. Study results and caveats: The study found moderately but significantly shorter TCRB CDR3s in all four CD4+ subsets of Type 1 diabetes patients.

These receptors' targets are unknown. The entirety of the isolated RNA underwent reverse transcription, so expressed TCRB transcripts were sequenced. Sequencing was performed with immunoSEQ multiplex PCR; in TCRdb, only in-frame clones are kept and a portion is missing. In the table there are 550,000 to 850,000 clones, 13% of which are singletons. The sequenced material came from naive CD4+ T cells from blood. The receptors here all came from a man aged 18 to 30 with type 1 diabetes.

The chain employs TRBV28 and TRBJ2-7; tentatively, D is TRBD1 or TRBD2 (5 bases each). The germline gives CDR1 MDHEN, CDR2 SYDVKM. Trimming pared 3 bases from V and 4 bases from J, leaving 13 bases between. The CDR3 length is 14 residues. The CDR3 sequence is CASSFSRDLYEQYF. DNA for the CDR3: TGTGCCAGCAGTTTTTCTCGGGACCTTTACGAGCAGTACTTC.

This clone was seen more than once but under ten times. The chain carries TRBV7-2 and TRBJ1-6, with TRBD1 as a possible D gene (6 bases). The CDR3 consists of 15 residues. In germline, CDR1 is SGHTA, CDR2 FQGNSA. Trimming shortened V by 1 base and J by 5 bases, and 9 bases separated the two germline ends. The DNA of the CDR3 is TGTGCCAGCAGCTTAGGGACAGTACATAATTCACCCCTCCACTTT. Its protein product is CASSLGTVHNSPLHF.

This clone was detected a few times. V gene TRBV4-1 combines with J gene TRBJ2-3; tentative D call: TRBD2 (6 bases). Trimming pared 0 bases from V and 0 bases from J, leaving 13 bases between. CDR1 is MGHRA and CDR2 is YSYEKL in the germline V gene. The length of the CDR3 is 17 residues. CDR3: CASSQERGRSSTDTQYF. The CDR3 bases are TGCGCCAGCAGCCAAGAGCGGGGCAGGTCAAGCACAGATACGCAGTATTTT.

Regarding this clone: The sample contains more than one DNA sequence encoding this CDR3. The V and J genes are TRBV30 and TRBJ2-5; the D gene is possibly TRBD2 (5 bases). Per the germline V gene, CDR1 is GTSNPN and CDR2 is SVGIG (reference sequence). V dropped 0 bases and J dropped 5 bases, with 7 bases sitting between them. The CDR3 has 12 residues. CDR3 nucleotides: TGTGCCTGGAGTGTACTAGGTGAGACCCAGTACTTC. This codes for CAWSVLGETQYF.

There are a few counts of this clone. The chain is built from TRBV5-4 and TRBJ2-3; TRBD1 matches at 8 bases. Germline-derived CDR1 and CDR2 are SGHNT and YYREEE (reference sequence). The CDR3 is 14 residues long. The V segment lost 3 bases and the J segment 5 bases; nucleotides outside the gene matches: 5. The CDR3 bases are TGTGCCAGCAGCTCCCAACAGGGGGGAGATACGCAGTATTTT. Amino acid sequence: CASSSQQGGDTQYF.

Notes on this clone: At one end the junction does not follow the germline gene, possibly because of a read error. The chain has TRBV20-1 and TRBJ2-3; 7 bases align to TRBD2. The CDR3 loop spans 8 amino acids. Germline V gene lookup returns CDR1 DFQATT and CDR2 SNEGSKA (reference sequence). DNA of the CDR3: TGCAGTGCCAGGGCGGGGGACTTT. This encodes CSARAGDF.

The DNA of the CDR3 is TGTGCCAGCAGCCCGACTGGAGGGCGTGAAAACATTCAGTACTTC. Protein sequence: CASSPTGGRENIQYF. V is TRBV7-3 and J is TRBJ2-4, with D perhaps matching TRBD2 (6 bases). Deletions cut 5 bases from V and 5 bases from J, with 16 bases between. The germline V gene has CDR1 SGHTA and CDR2 FQGTGA. The CDR3 extends over 15 amino acids.

A few counts support this clone. The rearrangement links TRBV6-5 to TRBJ1-2, with no clear D. The CDR3 is 13 residues long. V lost 2 bases and J lost 8, with 12 bases in between. Germline V gene lookup returns CDR1 MNHEY and CDR2 SVGAGI. The CDR3 bases are TGTGCCAGCAGTTACAGAGGGAAGTTAGGCTACACCTTC. Translating gives CASSYRGKLGYTF.

This clone was recorded a few times. The chain combines TRBV30 with TRBJ2-7; either TRBD1 or TRBD2 may fit D (5 bases each). Germline CDR1 is GTSNPN and CDR2 is SVGIG (reference sequence). The CDR3 length is 13 residues. V was shortened by 5 bases and J by 5 bases, with 16 bases between the two germline ends. The CDR3 reads CAWARGATNEQYF. In DNA, the CDR3 is TGTGCCTGGGCTCGAGGGGCGACCAACGAGCAGTACTTC.

Points on this clone: This sample also contains other DNA sequences that code for the same CDR3. This chain joins TRBV28 and TRBJ2-3; no clear D. This CDR3 comprises 13 residues. Deletions cut 2 bases from V and 1 base from J, with 4 bases between. Germline V CDR1 and CDR2: MDHEN, SYDVKM. CDR3 protein: CASSLGGTDTQYF. The CDR3 DNA reads as TGTGCCAGCAGTTTAGGGGGCACAGATACGCAGTATTTT.

This clone was counted between two and nine times. The V and J genes are TRBV13 and TRBJ1-3; a possible D gene is TRBD1 (6 bases). CDR1 PRHDT and CDR2 FYEKMQ come from the germline V gene (reference sequence). The CDR3 spans 15 residues. Between the trimmed V and J ends, which lost 3 bases and 4 bases, there was a span of 13 bases. The CDR3 spells CASSFRRDTGNTIYF. For the CDR3, the DNA is TGTGCCAGCAGCTTTCGAAGGGACACAGGAAACACCATATATTTT.

CDR3 sequence: CASSLGTGSTEAFF. The CDR3 coding sequence is TGTGCCAGCAGCTTAGGGACAGGGAGCACTGAAGCTTTCTTT. The V and J genes are TRBV7-8 and TRBJ1-1, with 8 bases fitting TRBD1. The CDR3 length is 14 residues. V shed 1 base and J 4 bases; nucleotides not matched to a gene: 2. From germline, CDR1 is SGHVS and CDR2 FQNEAQ. The full variable domain, its missing parts supplied by reference TRBV7-8 and TRBJ1-1, is GAGVSQSPRYKVAKRGQDVALRCDPISGHVSLFWYQQALGQGPEFLTYFQNEAQLDKSGLPSDRFFAERPEGSVSTLKIQRTQQEDSAVYLCASSLGTGSTEAFFGQGTRLTVV.

This clone was counted between two and nine times. J is TRBJ2-5 and V is TRBV7-9; D possibly matches TRBD1 or TRBD2 (5 bases each). The V and J ends lost 8 bases and 5 bases respectively, with 18 bases between them. The CDR3 runs to 14 residues. Germline CDR1 and CDR2: SEHNR and FQNEAQ (reference sequence). The CDR3 here is CASLLGQGRETQYF. For the CDR3, the DNA is TGTGCCAGCCTGTTGGGGCAGGGACGTGAGACCCAGTACTTC.

The V call is TRBV30, the J call TRBJ1-1; D is ambiguous. Germline loops: CDR1 GTSNPN, CDR2 SVGIG (reference sequence). The CDR3 has 12 residues. V was shortened by 0 bases and J by 3 bases, with 5 bases between the two germline ends. CDR3 sequence: CAWSVEDTEAFF. DNA for the CDR3: TGTGCCTGGAGTGTAGAGGACACTGAAGCTTTCTTT. Together with reference TRBV30 and TRBJ1-1, the CDR3 gives the full variable domain: SQTIHQWPATLVQPVGSPLSLECTVEGTSNPNLYWYRQAAGRGLQLLFYSVGIGQISSEVPQNLSASRPQDRQFILSSKKLLLSDSGFYLCAWSVEDTEAFFGQGTRLTVV.

This chain links TRBV6-5 with TRBJ2-1; weak D call: TRBD2 (5 bases). Per germline, CDR1 MNHEY and CDR2 SVGAGI. This CDR3 region has 13 residues. Trimming shortened V by 7 bases and J by 0 bases, and 7 bases separated the two germline ends. Here the CDR3 reads CASMGSSYNEQFF. In nucleotides, the CDR3 is TGTGCCAGCATGGGGAGCTCCTACAATGAGCAGTTCTTC.

This clone was counted a few times. The chain links TRBV10-1 to TRBJ2-2; D uncertain. Trimming shortened V by 6 bases and J by 3 bases, and 11 bases separated the two germline ends. Per the germline V gene, CDR1 is WNHNN and CDR2 is SYGVQD (reference sequence). This CDR3 is built from 14 residues. The CDR3 sequence: CASRKGQDTGELFF. The CDR3 DNA follows: TGCGCCAGCAGGAAAGGGCAGGACACCGGGGAGCTGTTTTTT.

The chain combines TRBV6-5 with TRBJ2-5, with 7 bases that match TRBD1. CDR1 MNHEY and CDR2 SVGAGI come from the germline V gene. The CDR3 length is 14 residues. V gave up 3 bases and J gave up 2 bases; unmatched junction bases: 3. The CDR3 region has the DNA TGTGCCAGCAGTTATTGGGGACAGCAAGAGACCCAGTACTTC. It translates to CASSYWGQQETQYF.

This chain connects TRBV7-9 to TRBJ2-3, with D maybe TRBD2 (5 bases). The V end was cut by 4 bases, the J end by 1 base, with 12 bases between. Germline V gives CDR1 SEHNR, CDR2 FQNEAQ (reference sequence). The CDR3 contains 15 residues. This CDR3 is CASSSTSGGTDTQYF. CDR3 bases: TGTGCCAGCAGCTCAACTAGTGGTGGCACAGATACGCAGTATTTT.

This clone was detected a few times. The chain couples TRBV4-1 to TRBJ2-3; 8 bases are shared with TRBD2. This CDR3 has 16 amino acids. The V segment lost 0 bases and the J segment 7 bases; nucleotides outside the gene matches: 9. The germline V gene has CDR1 MGHRA and CDR2 YSYEKL. The CDR3 loop is CASSQDLSGGMYTQYF. In DNA, the CDR3 is TGCGCCAGCAGCCAAGATCTAAGCGGGGGAATGTATACGCAGTATTTT.

This sequence joins TRBV7-7 and TRBJ1-4, with a tentative D call TRBD1 (5 bases). Looked up from germline, CDR1 is SSHAT and CDR2 is FNYEAQ (reference sequence). The V end was cut by 1 base, the J end by 0 bases, with 6 bases between. CDR3 length equals 15 residues. This CDR3 reads CASSLGGSTNEKLFF. In DNA, the CDR3 is TGTGCCAGCAGCTTAGGGGGGTCAACTAATGAAAAACTGTTTTTT.

This clone was recorded a few times. A read error may produce the germline difference seen at one junction end. The V gene is TRBV25-1, the J gene TRBJ1-6; the D is unclear. Germline V CDR1 and CDR2: MGHDK, SYGVNS. The CDR3 consists of 12 residues. The CDR3 is CASSQYNSPLHF. The CDR3 region has the DNA TGTGCCAGCAGTCAATATAATTCACCCCTCCACTTT.